A single sample is the source of the 13 T cell receptor beta chains below, sequenced in a study of shared clonotypes between healthy human individuals. Naive CD8 populations comprised CD45RO-negative cells positively selected for CCR7, excluding terminally differentiated effector memory CD45RA+ cells. Profiled with immunoSEQ multiplex PCR; TCRdb holds only in-frame clones, not every one. The repertoire consists of around 2,000,000 clones, with about 92% occurring once and the leading ten covering 1.5% to 2%. The sample consisted of naive CD8+ T cells from PBMCs. The receptors stem from a man aged 18 to 29 in good health. Some clones in this sample may be carry-over from other donors' samples.

The chain combines TRBV27 with TRBJ2-7; tentative D call: TRBD2 (6 bases). Trimming removed 5 bases at V and 4 bases at J, with 15 bases between. The CDR3 is 14 residues long. Germline V gene data show CDR1 as MNHEY and CDR2 as SMNVEV (reference sequence). The CDR3 DNA reads TGTGCCAGCAGTCATGCCCGGGACTTATACGAGCAGTACTTC. This translates into CASSHARDLYEQYF.

The genes are TRBV9 and TRBJ2-1; D unresolved. Germline V lookup: CDR1 SGDLS, CDR2 YYNGEE. The CDR3 has 15 amino acids. The V end lost 1 base, the J end lost 8 bases, and 16 bases lay between the germline ends. The CDR3 DNA sequence: TGTGCCAGCAGCGTAACGTGGGCGGCGCTCGATGAGCAGTTCTTC. It specifies CASSVTWAALDEQFF.

V gene TRBV27 combines with J gene TRBJ2-1, with D unresolved. The germline gives CDR1 MNHEY, CDR2 SMNVEV (reference sequence). This CDR3 comprises 12 residues. V lost 4 bases and J 9 bases, leaving 10 bases between the germline ends. DNA for the CDR3: TGTGCCAGCAGTTATAGGGTGGGTGAGCAGTTCTTC. This codes for CASSYRVGEQFF.

The chain carries TRBV10-3 and TRBJ1-1; D is possibly TRBD1 (6 bases). The length of the CDR3 is 14 residues. V was trimmed by 6 bases and J by 1 base, leaving 12 bases between them. The V gene's germline CDR1 is ENHRY and CDR2 SYGVKD. The CDR3 region has the DNA TGTGCCATCAGCGCCGGGGGGGCGAACACTGAAGCTTTCTTT. Its translation: CAISAGGANTEAFF.

The chain couples TRBV4-2 to TRBJ2-1; 9 bases agree with TRBD2. The CDR3 contains 16 residues. After removal of 1 base from V and 6 bases from J, the junction contained 7 bases not matched to a gene. Germline CDR1 and CDR2: LGHNA and YNFKEQ. CDR3 nucleotides: TGTGCCAGCAGCCAAGGTGGGAGCGGGAGGTTCAATGAGCAGTTCTTC. Residues: CASSQGGSGRFNEQFF.

This clone was seen only a few times. V is TRBV27 and J is TRBJ1-2; TRBD1 might be the D (5 bases). The CDR3 spans 14 residues. The V gene lost 3 bases and the J gene lost 7 bases, with 15 bases spanning the gap. The germline V gene encodes CDR1 MNHEY and CDR2 SMNVEV (reference sequence). CDR3 nucleotide sequence: TGTGCCAGCAGTTTGAGGTTCGGGGCTGGTGGCTACACCTTC. This sequence encodes CASSLRFGAGGYTF.

CDR3 amino acids: CATSSRDSIYNEQFF. The CDR3 DNA follows: TGTGCCACCAGCAGCCGGGACTCGATTTACAATGAGCAGTTCTTC. The chain couples TRBV15 to TRBJ2-1; a possible D gene is TRBD2 (6 bases). Germline CDR1 LNHNV, CDR2 YYDKDF (reference sequence). The CDR3 contains 15 residues. Trimming stripped 3 bases from V and 4 bases from J, with 13 bases between. The complete variable domain, with remaining parts taken from reference TRBV15 and TRBJ2-1, reads DAMVIQNPRYQVTQFGKPVTLSCSQTLNHNVMYWYQQKSSQAPKLLFHYYDKDFNNEADTPDNFQSRRPNTSFCFLDIRSPGLGDTAMYLCATSSRDSIYNEQFFGPGTRLTVL.

The chain couples TRBV5-6 to TRBJ2-7; tentatively, D is TRBD1 or TRBD2 (5 bases each). The V end lost 7 bases, the J end lost 0 bases, and 14 bases lay between the germline ends. Germline V gives CDR1 SGHDT, CDR2 YYEEEE. The CDR3 is 14 residues long. CDR3 protein: CASLLEGSSYEQYF. The DNA of the CDR3 is TGTGCCAGCCTCCTTGAGGGGTCCTCCTACGAGCAGTACTTC.

CDR3 region: CASSSFSTEAFF. DNA of the CDR3: TGTGCCAGCAGTTCCTTTAGCACTGAAGCTTTCTTT. The gene calls are TRBV5-8 and TRBJ1-1, with D hard to call. The CDR3 has 12 residues. Trimming shortened V by 5 bases and J by 4 bases, and 9 bases separated the two germline ends. The germline CDR1 and CDR2 sequences are SGHTS and YDEGEE.

This chain connects TRBV19 to TRBJ1-1, with a possible D match to TRBD1 (5 bases). Germline loops: CDR1 LNHDA, CDR2 SQIVND (reference sequence). The CDR3 totals 13 residues. V was shortened by 10 bases and J by 1 base, with 13 bases between the two germline ends. The CDR3 spells CATLPGGNTEAFF. In nucleotides, the CDR3 is TGTGCCACCCTCCCGGGGGGGAACACTGAAGCTTTCTTT.

For the CDR3, the DNA is TGTGCCAGCAGCTCTTCCGAGACAGCAACTCATAGACCCCTCCACTTT. Its translation: CASSSSETATHRPLHF. This chain links TRBV11-2 with TRBJ1-6, with a possible D match to TRBD1 (5 bases). Germline CDR1 SGHAT, CDR2 FQNNGV. V lost 4 bases, J lost 12 bases, and 22 bases lay in between. The CDR3 has 16 amino acids.

This chain joins TRBV28 and TRBJ2-3, with 9 bases that match TRBD2. The CDR3 sequence is 16 residues long. V shed 1 base and J 4 bases; nucleotides not matched to a gene: 6. From germline, CDR1 is MDHEN and CDR2 SYDVKM. CDR3 nucleotide sequence: TGTGCCAGCAGTTTATATCCAGCGGGAGGTTCAGATACGCAGTATTTT. It yields the protein CASSLYPAGGSDTQYF.

The chain recombines TRBV9 with TRBJ2-5; 8 bases are shared with TRBD2. Germline trimming cut 0 bases from V and 4 bases from J; bases unmatched to any gene: 5. Looked up from germline, CDR1 is SGDLS and CDR2 is YYNGEE. This CDR3 has 15 residues. This CDR3 reads CASSVAGGPPETQYF. CDR3 DNA: TGTGCCAGCAGCGTAGCGGGAGGGCCCCCAGAGACCCAGTACTTC.